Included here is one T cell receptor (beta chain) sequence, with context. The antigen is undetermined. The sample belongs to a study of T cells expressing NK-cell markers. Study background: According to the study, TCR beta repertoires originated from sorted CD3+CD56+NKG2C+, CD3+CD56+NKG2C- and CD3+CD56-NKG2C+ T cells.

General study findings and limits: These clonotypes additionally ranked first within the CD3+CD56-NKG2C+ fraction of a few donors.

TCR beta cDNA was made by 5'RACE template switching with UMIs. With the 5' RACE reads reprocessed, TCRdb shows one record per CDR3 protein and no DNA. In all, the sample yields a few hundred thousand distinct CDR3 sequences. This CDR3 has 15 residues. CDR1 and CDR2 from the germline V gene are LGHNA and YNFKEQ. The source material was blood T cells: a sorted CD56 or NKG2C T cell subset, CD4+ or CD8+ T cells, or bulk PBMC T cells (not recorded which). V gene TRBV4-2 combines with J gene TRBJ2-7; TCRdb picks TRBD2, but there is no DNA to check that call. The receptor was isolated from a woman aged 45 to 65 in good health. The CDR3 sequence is CASSQDTSGLYEQYF.